This entry describes one TCR beta chain. This sample was included in a study of blood T cell repertoires in COVID-19. Study context: Collection of acute and convalescent COVID-19 samples took place in the United States, Italy and Spain.

Methods used by the authors: Estimated nucleated cell counts came from reference gene primer amplification. The protocol was immunoSEQ multiplex PCR, while the TCRdb copy is restricted to in-frame clones and leaves out a portion. V, J and clone size are taken as reported in that table, and D and trimming were inferred from the DNA itself. Of about 75,000 clones listed, 84% are singletons. Germline CDR1 reads ENHRY; CDR2 reads SYGVKD. V was shortened by 4 bases and J by 3 bases, with 9 bases between the two germline ends. The CDR3 extends over 14 amino acids. What was sequenced was peripheral blood. This clonotype originated in a woman aged 50 to 65 with acute or convalescent COVID-19. The J gene is TRBJ2-2, the V gene TRBV10-3; possibly TRBD2 for D (6 bases). CDR3 protein: CAISALAHTGELFF. CDR3 bases: TGTGCCATCAGTGCACTAGCACACACCGGGGAGCTGTTTTTT.